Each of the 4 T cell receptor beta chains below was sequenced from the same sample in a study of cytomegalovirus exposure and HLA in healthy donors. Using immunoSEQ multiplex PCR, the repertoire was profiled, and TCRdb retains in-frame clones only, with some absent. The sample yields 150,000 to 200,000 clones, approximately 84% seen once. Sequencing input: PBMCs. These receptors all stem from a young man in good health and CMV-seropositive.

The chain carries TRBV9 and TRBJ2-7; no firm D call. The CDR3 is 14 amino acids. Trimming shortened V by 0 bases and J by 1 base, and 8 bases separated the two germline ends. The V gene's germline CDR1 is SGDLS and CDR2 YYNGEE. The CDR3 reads CASSVAVGSYEQYF. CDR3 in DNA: TGTGCCAGCAGCGTAGCGGTCGGGTCCTACGAGCAGTACTTC. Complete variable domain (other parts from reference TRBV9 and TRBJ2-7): DSGVTQTPKHLITATGQRVTLRCSPRSGDLSVYWYQQSLDQGLQFLIQYYNGEERAKGNILERFSAQQFPDLHSELNLSSLELGDSALYFCASSVAVGSYEQYFGPGTRLTVT.

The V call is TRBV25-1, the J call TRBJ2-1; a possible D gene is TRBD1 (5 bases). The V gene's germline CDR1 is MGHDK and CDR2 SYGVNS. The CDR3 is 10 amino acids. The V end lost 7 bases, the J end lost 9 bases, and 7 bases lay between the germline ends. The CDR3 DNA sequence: TGTGCCAGCAAGGGGTCTGAGCAGTTCTTC. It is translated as CASKGSEQFF.

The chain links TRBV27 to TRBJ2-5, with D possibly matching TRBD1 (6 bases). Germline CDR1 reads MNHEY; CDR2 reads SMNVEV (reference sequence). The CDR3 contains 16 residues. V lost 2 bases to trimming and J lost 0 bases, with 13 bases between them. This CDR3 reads CASSLTPPGDQETQYF. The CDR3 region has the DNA TGTGCCAGCAGTTTAACCCCGCCAGGGGACCAAGAGACCCAGTACTTC.

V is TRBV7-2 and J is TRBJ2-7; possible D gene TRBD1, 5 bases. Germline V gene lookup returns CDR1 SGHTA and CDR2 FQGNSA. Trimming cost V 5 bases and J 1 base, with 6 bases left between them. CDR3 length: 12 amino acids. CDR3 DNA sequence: TGTGCCAGCAGCCACAGGTCCTACGAGCAGTACTTC. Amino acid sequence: CASSHRSYEQYF.